This is a list of T cell receptor beta chains from one sample in a study of blood T cells in healthy people across ages. TCRdb itself ran the 5' RACE reads through MiXCR, one entry per CDR3 protein. The data contain over a million distinct CDR3 sequences, 42% of them seen just once; the ten biggest clones take up 4%. The sequenced material came from blood. The receptors here all came from a young woman in good health. Each CDR3 is given with its conserved first and last residue. D genes are given only for firm matches. Clone size is stated in some rows and not others, as once, few, many or a class when expanded.

cdr3_aa cdr3_nt j_call clone_size d_call v_call
CASSPKAYNEQFF TGTGCCAGCTCACCGAAGGCTTACAATGAGCAGTTCTTC TRBJ2-1 . . TRBV18
CASSPSPLTGTRGYGYTF TGTGCCAGCAGCCCGAGCCCGCTGACCGGGACGAGGGGCTATGGCTACACCTTC TRBJ1-2 few . TRBV9
CSVGGRNSGNTIYF TGCAGCGTTGGGGGCAGGAACTCTGGAAACACCATATATTTT TRBJ1-3 . . TRBV29-1
CASSQRTGAGTDTQYF TGTGCCAGCAGCCAACGGACTGGGGCCGGCACAGATACGCAGTATTTT TRBJ2-3 . . TRBV3-1
CASSSLGGGIQPQHF TGTGCCAGCAGTTCCCTCGGGGGGGGCATTCAGCCCCAGCATTTT TRBJ1-5 few . TRBV7-2
CASSFSLPYEQYF TGTGCCAGCAGCTTCAGTCTACCCTACGAGCAGTACTTC TRBJ2-7 once . TRBV11-2
CASSLTFWDRRNEKLFF TGTGCCAGCAGCTTAACGTTCTGGGACAGGCGTAATGAAAAACTGTTTTTT TRBJ1-4 . TRBD1 TRBV7-3
CSAIQREEYSYEQYF TGCAGTGCTATCCAGCGGGAGGAATACTCCTACGAGCAGTACTTC TRBJ2-7 . TRBD2 TRBV20-1
CASRTSGVLYGYTF TGTGCCAGCAGAACTTCCGGCGTTCTCTATGGCTACACCTTC TRBJ1-2 once . TRBV28
CSATQGASYGYTF TGCAGTGCCACGCAGGGGGCCTCATATGGCTACACCTTC TRBJ1-2 . TRBD1 TRBV20-1